This T cell receptor beta chain comes out of a study of blood T cell repertoires in COVID-19 (dated by TCRdb to the early 2020s). Regarding the research as a whole: Samples from collaborators originated in the United States, Italy and Spain and spanned both the acute and convalescent phases of COVID-19. The material from the prospective study consisted of cDNA or gDNA derived from T cells, B-cell-depleted T cells, or PBMCs. The dataset comprised deeply sampled blood TCRbeta repertoires from subjects exposed to, actively infected with, or recovered from COVID-19. A freely available public database, intended as a resource for researchers studying the immune response to SARS-CoV-2, is where the repertoires were released. Samples were obtained from the ongoing ImmuneRACE study (first 160 participants) and from over 1,000 subjects provided by 6 global collaborators. A de-identified subject ID, COVID-19 status, age in years and sex were almost always included in the sample metadata. Where available, HLA class I and class II types were obtained from metadata supplied by the sample provider rather than from assay-based typing.

Collaborating institutions collected whole blood in K2EDTA tubes following their own protocols. For TCRbeta analysis, collaborators shipped samples in one of three forms: frozen whole blood, isolated PBMCs, or DNA extracted from either of those sample types. In the germline V gene (reference sequence), CDR1 corresponds to LGHDT and CDR2 to YNNKEL. Trimming at the junction amounts to 4 bases on V and 1 base on J, and the germline ends lie 13 bases apart. The CDR3, cysteine through phenylalanine, is 15 amino acids long. Only the CDR3 region is kept as DNA, spanning 45 bases read in frame from base 1. TCRbeta CDR3 regions were amplified from genomic DNA by means of the immunoSEQ Assay, a bias-controlled multiplex PCR. Per the source publication's procedure: Within the assay, amplification of reference gene primers was used to estimate how many nucleated cells each sample contained. To quantify the absolute abundance of each unique TCRbeta CDR3 rearrangement, sequence reads were collapsed and filtered. For each sample, productive Simpson clonality was calculated as the square root of Simpson's diversity index over productive rearrangements. TCRdb stores this immuneACCESS table with in-frame sequences only. Part of the clones is absent; in the studies checked, under half of the shortfall reflects unresolved V genes, and no reason is known for the rest. The V and J calls and clone size are taken from that table; D and trimming were inferred from the DNA. This sample is represented by some 250,000 clones; around 80% of them were singletons. The ten largest clones represent roughly 8.7% of the sample.

Study-level results and caveats: The quantity of clinical and demographic metadata differed by source and by participant and was supplied without curation.

Details on this clone: Its specific antigen is unknown. The record has no base qualities; no much larger clone is one base away.

The source is a man in his forties or fifties with active or convalescent COVID-19. Rearrangement joined TRBV3-1 (or the pseudogene TRBV3-2) to TRBJ1-1; tentative D gene TRBD1, with 6 bases matching. The material sequenced was peripheral blood. In nucleotide form, the sequence is TGTGCCAGCAGCCCCAGGGGAGTAGCGAACACTGAAGCTTTCTTT. This gives the protein CASSPRGVANTEAFF.